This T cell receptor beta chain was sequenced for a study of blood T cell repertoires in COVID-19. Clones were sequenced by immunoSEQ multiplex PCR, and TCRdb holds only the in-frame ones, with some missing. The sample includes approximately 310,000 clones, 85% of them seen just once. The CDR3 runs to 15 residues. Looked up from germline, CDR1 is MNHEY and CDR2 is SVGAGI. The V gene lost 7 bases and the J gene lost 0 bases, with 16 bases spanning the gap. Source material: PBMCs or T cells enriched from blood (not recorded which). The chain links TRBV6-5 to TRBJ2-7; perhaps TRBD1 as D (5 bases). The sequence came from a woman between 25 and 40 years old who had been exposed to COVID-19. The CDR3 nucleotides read TGTGCCAGCATGAATTCAGGGTCGGGCTCCTACGAGCAGTACTTC. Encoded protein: CASMNSGSGSYEQYF.